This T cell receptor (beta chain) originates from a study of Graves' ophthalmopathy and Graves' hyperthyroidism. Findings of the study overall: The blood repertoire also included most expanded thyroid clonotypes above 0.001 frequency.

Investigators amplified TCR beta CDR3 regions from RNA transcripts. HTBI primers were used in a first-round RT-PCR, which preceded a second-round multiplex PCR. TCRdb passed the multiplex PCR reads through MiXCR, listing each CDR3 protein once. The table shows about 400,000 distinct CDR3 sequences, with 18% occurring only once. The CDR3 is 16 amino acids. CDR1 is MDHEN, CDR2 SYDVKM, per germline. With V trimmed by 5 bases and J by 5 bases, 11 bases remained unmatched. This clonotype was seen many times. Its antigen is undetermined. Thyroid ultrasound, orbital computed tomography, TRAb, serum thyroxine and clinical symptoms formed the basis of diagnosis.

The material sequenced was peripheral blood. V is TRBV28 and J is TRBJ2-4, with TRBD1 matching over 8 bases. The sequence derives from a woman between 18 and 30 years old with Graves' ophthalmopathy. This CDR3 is CASSPQGGIPQNIQYF. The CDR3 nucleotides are TGTGCCAGCAGTCCACAGGGGGGCATACCGCAAAACATTCAGTACTTC.